This paragraph reports one T cell receptor beta chain. Its antigen remains unknown. The sample belongs to a study of T cells in Graves' hyperthyroidism and ophthalmopathy. A NOSPECS grade of at least 4, a Clinical Activity Score of at least 3 and duration under 3 months were recorded in ophthalmopathy patients. Thyroid ultrasound, orbital computed tomography, clinical symptoms, and serum thyroxine and TRAb underpinned diagnoses. Amplification yielded TCR beta CDR3 regions, with RNA transcripts as the source. HTBI primers were used for first-round RT-PCR of the TCR CDR3. Via MiXCR, TCRdb re-called the multiplex PCR reads, giving one row per CDR3 protein. The repertoire includes approximately 690,000 distinct CDR3 sequences, roughly 20% of them detected once, and about 34% sits in the top ten. Notes on the study in general: Most expanded thyroid clonotypes above 0.001 also appeared in blood. A median about 7 months before onset, the model predicted ophthalmopathy.

V shed 4 bases and J shed 3 bases, with 15 bases lying between them. The CDR3 runs 16 residues. Germline loops: CDR1 SEHNR, CDR2 FQNEAQ (reference sequence). Sequenced sample: blood. This clonotype originated in a man younger than 45 with Graves' ophthalmopathy. The chain joins TRBV7-9 to TRBJ1-4; D is perhaps TRBD1 (6 bases). The CDR3 is CASSSRGFGANEKLFF. Written as DNA, the CDR3 is TGTGCCAGCAGCTCCAGGGGATTCGGGGCTAATGAAAAACTGTTTTTT.